This T cell receptor beta chain was documented in a study of blood T cell repertoires in COVID-19 (dated by TCRdb to 2020 to 2021). Looking at the study overall: The collaborator samples originated in the United States, Italy and Spain and spanned the acute and convalescent phases of COVID-19. Where available, HLA class I and class II types were taken from metadata supplied by the sample provider and were not determined by assay-based typing. Samples came from the ongoing ImmuneRACE study (first 160 participants) plus 1,254 subjects from 6 global collaborators. The material from the prospective study consisted of cDNA or gDNA derived from T cells, B-cell-depleted T cells, or PBMCs. The repertoires were released in a freely available public database intended as a resource for research on the immune response to SARS-CoV-2. Subjects who had been exposed to COVID-19, were actively infected with it, or had recovered from it provided the deeply sampled blood TCRbeta repertoires that made up the dataset. Sample metadata almost always included a de-identified subject ID, COVID-19 status, age in years and sex.

Summary of the overall study and its limitations: How much clinical and demographic metadata was included differed by source and by participant, and the metadata was provided uncurated.

TCRbeta CDR3 regions were amplified from genomic DNA using the immunoSEQ Assay, a bias-controlled multiplex PCR. The study's processing was this. The number of nucleated cells in each sample was estimated by amplification of reference gene primers within the assay. To quantify the absolute abundance of each unique TCRbeta CDR3 rearrangement, sequence reads were collapsed and filtered. For each sample, productive Simpson clonality was calculated by taking the square root of Simpson's diversity index across productive rearrangements. The clones in this table, taken by TCRdb from immuneACCESS, are in-frame only. Not every clone is retained; where verified, under half of the shortfall comes from an unresolved V gene, and the cause of the rest is unknown. The D gene and trimming were derived from the DNA, and the V and J assignments and clone size from that table. This sample lists about 73,000 clones; approximately 92% were detected once. In total, the top ten clones hold around 9% of the sample.

Whole blood was collected in K2EDTA tubes by collaborating institutions according to the institutions' own protocols. For TCRbeta analysis, collaborator samples were shipped as frozen whole blood, as isolated PBMCs, or as DNA extracted from either sample type. Notes on this clone: Its recognized antigen is unknown. Base quality data are lacking; no much larger clone is found one base away.

The sequence came from a man aged 80 or over with acute or convalescent COVID-19. The source material was peripheral blood.

The CDR3 amino acid sequence is: CASSPAVAGVADTQYF. The DNA sequence is as follows: TGTGCCAGCTCTCCTGCGGTAGCGGGAGTTGCAGATACGCAGTATTTT. This chain is built from TRBV19 and TRBJ2-3; 9 junctional bases match TRBD2. Reading the germline V gene (reference sequence) gives CDR1 LNHDA and CDR2 SQIVND. V is pruned by 9 bases and J by 4 bases, leaving 14 bases of the junction without a gene match. Including cysteine and phenylalanine, the CDR3 has 16 amino acids. Solely the CDR3 DNA is kept, with 48 bases framed from the first base.